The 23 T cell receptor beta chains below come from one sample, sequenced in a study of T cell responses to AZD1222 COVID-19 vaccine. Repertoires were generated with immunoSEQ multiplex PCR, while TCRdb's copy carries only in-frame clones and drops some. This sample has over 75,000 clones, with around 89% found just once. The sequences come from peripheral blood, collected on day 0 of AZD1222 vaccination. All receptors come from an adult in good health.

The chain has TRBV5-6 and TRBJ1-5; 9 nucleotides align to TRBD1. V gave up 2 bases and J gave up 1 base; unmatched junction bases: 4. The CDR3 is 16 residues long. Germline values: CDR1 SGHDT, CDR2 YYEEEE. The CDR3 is CASSFTGGGSNQPQHF. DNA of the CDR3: TGTGCCAGCAGCTTTACAGGGGGCGGCAGCAATCAGCCCCAGCATTTT.

Here the CDR3 reads CASSQERRDLGTGELFF. The CDR3 nucleotides are TGTGCCAGCAGCCAAGAGCGGCGGGACCTAGGTACCGGGGAGCTGTTTTTT. The chain uses TRBV3-1 (or the pseudogene TRBV3-2) and TRBJ2-2; possibly TRBD2 for D (6 bases). Germline V gene data show CDR1 as LGHDT and CDR2 as YNNKEL (reference sequence). Trimming took 0 bases from V and 5 from J, leaving 16 bases between them. The CDR3 covers 17 residues.

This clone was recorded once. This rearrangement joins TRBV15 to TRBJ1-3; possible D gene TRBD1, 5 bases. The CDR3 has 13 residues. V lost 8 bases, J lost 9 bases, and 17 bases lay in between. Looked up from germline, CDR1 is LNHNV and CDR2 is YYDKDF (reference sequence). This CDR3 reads CATRGAGEGTIYF. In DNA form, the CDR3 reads TGTGCCACCCGGGGCGCGGGGGAAGGCACCATATATTTT.

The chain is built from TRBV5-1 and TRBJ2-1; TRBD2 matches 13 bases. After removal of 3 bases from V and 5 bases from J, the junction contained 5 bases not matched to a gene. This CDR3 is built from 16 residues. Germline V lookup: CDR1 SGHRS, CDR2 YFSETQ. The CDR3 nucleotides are TGCGCCAGCAGCTCTAGACTAGCGGGAGGAGACAATGAGCAGTTCTTC. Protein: CASSSRLAGGDNEQFF.

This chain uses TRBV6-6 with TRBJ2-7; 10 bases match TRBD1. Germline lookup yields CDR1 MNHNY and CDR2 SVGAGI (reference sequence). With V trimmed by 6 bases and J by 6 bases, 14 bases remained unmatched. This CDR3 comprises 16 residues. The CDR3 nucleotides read TGTGCCAGCAGCCGCCCCGGGACAGGGGAATATGGCGAGCAGTACTTC. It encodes CASSRPGTGEYGEQYF.

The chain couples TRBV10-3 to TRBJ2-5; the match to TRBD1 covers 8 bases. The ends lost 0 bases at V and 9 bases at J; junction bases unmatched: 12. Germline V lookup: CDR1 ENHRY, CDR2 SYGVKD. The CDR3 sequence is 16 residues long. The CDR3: CAISESANRGTGAQYF. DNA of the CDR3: TGTGCCATCAGTGAGTCCGCAAACAGGGGGACCGGAGCCCAGTACTTC.

The CDR3 DNA follows: TGTGCCAGCAGCAAGAACCTAGGGGTTCAAGAGACCCAGTACTTC. Its protein is CASSKNLGVQETQYF. This rearrangement joins TRBV7-3 to TRBJ2-5; possibly TRBD1 for D (5 bases). V lost 5 bases, J lost 2 bases, and 15 bases lay in between. The CDR3 covers 15 residues. Germline V gene sequence: CDR1 SGHTA, CDR2 FQGTGA.

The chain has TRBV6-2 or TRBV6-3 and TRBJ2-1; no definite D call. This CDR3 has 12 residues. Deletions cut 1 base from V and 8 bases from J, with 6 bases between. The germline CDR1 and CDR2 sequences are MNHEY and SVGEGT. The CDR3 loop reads CASSYYRDEQFF. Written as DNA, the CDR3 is TGTGCCAGCAGTTACTATAGGGATGAGCAGTTCTTC.

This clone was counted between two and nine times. DNA of the CDR3: TGTGCCAGCAGTTACCTTCAGGGGTCCCCAGGCGGAAAACTGTTTTTT. Protein sequence: CASSYLQGSPGGKLFF. This rearrangement joins TRBV6-6 to TRBJ1-4, with D possibly being TRBD1 (6 bases). Germline V lookup: CDR1 MNHNY, CDR2 SVGAGI (reference sequence). CDR3 length: 16 residues. Between the trimmed V and J ends, which lost 2 bases and 10 bases, there was a span of 20 bases.

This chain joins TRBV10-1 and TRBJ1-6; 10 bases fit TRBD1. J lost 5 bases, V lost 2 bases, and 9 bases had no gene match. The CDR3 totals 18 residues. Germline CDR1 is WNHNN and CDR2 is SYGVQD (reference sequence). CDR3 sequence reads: CASSEKDRGTPHNSPLHF. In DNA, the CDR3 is TGCGCCAGCAGTGAGAAGGACAGGGGGACTCCCCATAATTCACCCCTCCACTTT.

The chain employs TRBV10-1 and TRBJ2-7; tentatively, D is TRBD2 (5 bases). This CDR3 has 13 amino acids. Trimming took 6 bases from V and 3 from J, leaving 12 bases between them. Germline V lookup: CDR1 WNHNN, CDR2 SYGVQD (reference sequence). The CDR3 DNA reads TGCGCCAGCAGGAAGGACTTGAACTACGAGCAGTACTTC. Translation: CASRKDLNYEQYF.

The chain's CDR3 is CSAAGNEQFF. CDR3 nucleotides: TGCAGTGCTGCCGGGAATGAGCAGTTCTTC. The chain has TRBV20-1 and TRBJ2-1; D is unresolved. V lost 5 bases and J 7 bases, leaving 6 bases between the germline ends. This CDR3 is built from 10 residues. Germline values: CDR1 DFQATT, CDR2 SNEGSKA (reference sequence).

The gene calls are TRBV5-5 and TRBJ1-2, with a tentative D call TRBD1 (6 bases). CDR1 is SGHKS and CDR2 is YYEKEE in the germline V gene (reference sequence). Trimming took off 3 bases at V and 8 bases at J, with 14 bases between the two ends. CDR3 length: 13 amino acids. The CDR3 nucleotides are TGTGCCAGCAGCTCCGGCTCAGGGGAAGGCTACACCTTC. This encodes CASSSGSGEGYTF.

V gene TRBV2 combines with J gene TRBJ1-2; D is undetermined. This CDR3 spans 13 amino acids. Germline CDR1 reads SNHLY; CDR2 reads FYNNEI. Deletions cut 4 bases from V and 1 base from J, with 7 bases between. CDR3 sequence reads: CASSGLNNYGYTF. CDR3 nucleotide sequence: TGTGCCAGCAGTGGACTGAATAACTATGGCTACACCTTC.

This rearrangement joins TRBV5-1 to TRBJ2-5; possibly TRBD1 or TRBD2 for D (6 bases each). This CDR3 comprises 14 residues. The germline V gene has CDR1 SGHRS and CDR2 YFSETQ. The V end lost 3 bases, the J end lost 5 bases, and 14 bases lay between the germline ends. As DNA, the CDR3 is TGCGCCAGCAGCTCTACAGGGAGCGGGGAGACCCAGTACTTC. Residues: CASSSTGSGETQYF.

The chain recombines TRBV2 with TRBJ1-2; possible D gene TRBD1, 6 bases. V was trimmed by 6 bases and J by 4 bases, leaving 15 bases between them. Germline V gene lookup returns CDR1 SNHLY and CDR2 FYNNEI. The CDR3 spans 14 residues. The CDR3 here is CASSGEGGGYGYTF. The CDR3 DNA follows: TGTGCCAGCAGCGGGGAGGGGGGTGGCTATGGCTACACCTTC.

The CDR3 DNA reads TGTCTTAGCGGGGATCTGAACACCGGGGAGCTGTTTTTT. Protein product: CLSGDLNTGELFF. This sequence joins TRBV7-9 and TRBJ2-2; 8 bases align to TRBD2. CDR3 length: 13 amino acids. Germline values: CDR1 SEHNR, CDR2 FQNEAQ (reference sequence).

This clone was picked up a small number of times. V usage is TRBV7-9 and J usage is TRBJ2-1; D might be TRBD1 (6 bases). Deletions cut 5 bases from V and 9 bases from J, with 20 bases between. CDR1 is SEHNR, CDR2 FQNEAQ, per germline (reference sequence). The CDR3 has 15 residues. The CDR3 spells CASSPRGGQLTEQFF. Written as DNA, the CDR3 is TGTGCCAGCAGCCCCCGCGGCGGACAGCTGACTGAGCAGTTCTTC. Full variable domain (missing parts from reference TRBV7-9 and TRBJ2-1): DTGVSQNPRHKITKRGQNVTFRCDPISEHNRLYWYRQTLGQGPEFLTYFQNEAQLEKSRLLSDRFSAERPKGSFSTLEIQRTEQGDSAMYLCASSPRGGQLTEQFFGPGTRLTVL.

This CDR3 reads CASSITGRGTEAFF. The CDR3 DNA reads as TGTGCCAGTAGTATCACAGGGAGGGGCACTGAAGCTTTCTTT. J is TRBJ1-1 and V is TRBV19; a possible D gene is TRBD1 (6 bases). Trimming pared 3 bases from V and 4 bases from J, leaving 12 bases between. The CDR3 sequence is 14 residues long. Germline CDR1 reads LNHDA; CDR2 reads SQIVND (reference sequence). The whole variable domain, remainder taken from reference TRBV19 and TRBJ1-1, is DGGITQSPKYLFRKEGQNVTLSCEQNLNHDAMYWYRQDPGQGLRLIYYSQIVNDFQKGDIAEGYSVSREKKESFPLTVTSAQKNPTAFYLCASSITGRGTEAFFGQGTRLTVV.

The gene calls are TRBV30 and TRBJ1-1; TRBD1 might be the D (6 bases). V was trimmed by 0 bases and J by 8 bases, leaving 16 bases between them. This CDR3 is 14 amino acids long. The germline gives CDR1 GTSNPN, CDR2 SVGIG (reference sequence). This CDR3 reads CAWSVQGRGSEAFF. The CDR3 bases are TGTGCCTGGAGTGTACAGGGAAGGGGATCCGAAGCTTTCTTT.

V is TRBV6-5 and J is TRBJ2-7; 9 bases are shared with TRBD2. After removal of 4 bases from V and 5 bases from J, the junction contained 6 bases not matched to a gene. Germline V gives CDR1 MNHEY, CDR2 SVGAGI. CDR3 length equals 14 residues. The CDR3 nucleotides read TGTGCCAGCAGTTTTAGCGGGAGTTTCAACGAGCAGTACTTC. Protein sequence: CASSFSGSFNEQYF.

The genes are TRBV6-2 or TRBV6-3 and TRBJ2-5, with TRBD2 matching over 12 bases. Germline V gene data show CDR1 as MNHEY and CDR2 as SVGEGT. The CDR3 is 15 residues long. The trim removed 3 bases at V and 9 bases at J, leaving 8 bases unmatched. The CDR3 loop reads CASSYLLTSGSPQYF. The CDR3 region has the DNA TGTGCCAGCAGTTATCTATTGACTAGCGGGAGCCCCCAGTACTTC.

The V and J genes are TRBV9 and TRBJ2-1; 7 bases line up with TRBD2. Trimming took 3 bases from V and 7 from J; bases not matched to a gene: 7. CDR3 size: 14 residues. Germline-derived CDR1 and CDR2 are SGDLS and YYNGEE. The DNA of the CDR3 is TGTGCCAGCAGCGCCTCCGGGACTATTAATGAGCAGTTCTTC. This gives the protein CASSASGTINEQFF.